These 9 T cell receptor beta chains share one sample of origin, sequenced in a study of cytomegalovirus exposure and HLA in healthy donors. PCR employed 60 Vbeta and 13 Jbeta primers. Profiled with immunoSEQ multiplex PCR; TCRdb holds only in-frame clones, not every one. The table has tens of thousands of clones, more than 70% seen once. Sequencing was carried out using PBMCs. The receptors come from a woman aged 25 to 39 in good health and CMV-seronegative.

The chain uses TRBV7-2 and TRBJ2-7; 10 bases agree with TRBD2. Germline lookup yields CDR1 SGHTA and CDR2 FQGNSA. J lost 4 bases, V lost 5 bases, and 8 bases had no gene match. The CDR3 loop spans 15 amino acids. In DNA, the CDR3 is TGTGCCAGCAGCCCAGGTGGTAGCGGGAGGTACGAGCAGTACGTC. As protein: CASSPGGSGRYEQYV.

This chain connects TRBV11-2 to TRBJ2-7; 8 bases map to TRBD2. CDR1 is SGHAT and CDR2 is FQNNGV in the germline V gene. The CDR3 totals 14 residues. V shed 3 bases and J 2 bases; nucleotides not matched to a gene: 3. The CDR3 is CASSLASGPYEQYF. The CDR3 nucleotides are TGTGCCAGCAGCTTGGCTAGCGGGCCCTACGAGCAGTACTTC.

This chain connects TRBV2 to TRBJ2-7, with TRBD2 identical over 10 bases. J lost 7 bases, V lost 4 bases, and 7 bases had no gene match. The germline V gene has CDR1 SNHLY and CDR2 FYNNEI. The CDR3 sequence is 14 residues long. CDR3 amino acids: CASSGLAGAGEQYV. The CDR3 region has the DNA TGTGCCAGCAGTGGGCTAGCGGGAGCTGGGGAGCAGTACGTC.

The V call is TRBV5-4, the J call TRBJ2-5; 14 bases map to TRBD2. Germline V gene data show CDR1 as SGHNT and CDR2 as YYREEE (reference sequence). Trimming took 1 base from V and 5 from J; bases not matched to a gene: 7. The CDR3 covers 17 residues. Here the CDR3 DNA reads TGTGCCAGCAGCTTGTACGGGACTAGCGGGAGAGGGGAGACCCAGTACTTC. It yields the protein CASSLYGTSGRGETQYF.

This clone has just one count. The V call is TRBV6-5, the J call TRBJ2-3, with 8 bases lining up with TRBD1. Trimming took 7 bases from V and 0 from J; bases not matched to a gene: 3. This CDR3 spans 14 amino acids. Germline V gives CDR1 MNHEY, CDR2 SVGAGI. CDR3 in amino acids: CASKGTGSTDTQYF. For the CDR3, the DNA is TGTGCCAGCAAGGGGACAGGTAGCACAGATACGCAGTATTTT.

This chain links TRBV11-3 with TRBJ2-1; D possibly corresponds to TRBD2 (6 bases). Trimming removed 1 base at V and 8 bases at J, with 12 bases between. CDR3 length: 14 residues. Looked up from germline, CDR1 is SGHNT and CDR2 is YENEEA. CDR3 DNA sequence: TGTGCCAGCAGCTTAGGAGGTTGGGGGGATGAGCAGTTCTTC. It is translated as CASSLGGWGDEQFF.

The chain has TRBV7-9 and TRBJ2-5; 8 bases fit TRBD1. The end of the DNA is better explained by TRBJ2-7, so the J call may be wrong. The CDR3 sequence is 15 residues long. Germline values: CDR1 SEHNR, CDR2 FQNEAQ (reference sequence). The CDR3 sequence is CASSSDRGSSYEQYF. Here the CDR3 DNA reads TGTGCCAGCAGTAGTGACAGGGGATCCTCCTACGAGCAGTACTTC.

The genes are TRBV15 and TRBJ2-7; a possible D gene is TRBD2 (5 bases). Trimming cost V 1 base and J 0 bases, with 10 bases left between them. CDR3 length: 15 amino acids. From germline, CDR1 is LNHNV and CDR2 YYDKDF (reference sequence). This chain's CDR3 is CATSRGGTSSYEQYF. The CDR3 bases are TGTGCCACCAGCAGAGGCGGTACTAGCTCCTACGAGCAGTACTTC. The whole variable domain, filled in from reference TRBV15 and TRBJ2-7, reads DAMVIQNPRYQVTQFGKPVTLSCSQTLNHNVMYWYQQKSSQAPKLLFHYYDKDFNNEADTPDNFQSRRPNTSFCFLDIRSPGLGDTAMYLCATSRGGTSSYEQYFGPGTRLTVT.

CDR3 in amino acids: CASSGWGQPSGANVLTF. DNA of the CDR3: TGTGCCAGTAGTGGATGGGGACAGCCCTCTGGGGCCAACGTCCTGACTTTC. The chain combines TRBV19 with TRBJ2-6; 7 bases match TRBD1. Germline V gene lookup returns CDR1 LNHDA and CDR2 SQIVND (reference sequence). The ends lost 5 bases at V and 0 bases at J; junction bases unmatched: 7. The CDR3 spans 17 residues.